This T cell receptor beta chain stems from a study of blood T cells in healthy people across ages. Study-wide results and limits: Per million T cells, TCR beta diversity dropped roughly linearly as age increased. Naive CD4+ cell counts and diversity both ran higher in long-lived than in aged donors.

PCR was performed a second time for about 6 to 12 cycles using a sample-barcoded 5' primer and a J-beta primer mix. Unique molecular identifiers of 12 random nucleotides labeled each cDNA. TCRdb used MiXCR to reprocess the 5' RACE reads, holding one entry per CDR3 protein. The table lists more than 650,000 distinct CDR3 sequences, roughly 24% of them singletons, with about 3% in the top ten. The germline gives CDR1 DFQATT, CDR2 SNEGSKA (reference sequence). The CDR3 is made up of 14 amino acids. As to this clonotype: Its antigen is not identified.

In addition, the sample was reused for a study of T cells of mothers and their children.

Sample: blood. This receptor was obtained from a boy under 18 in good health. The gene calls are TRBV20-1 and TRBJ2-1, with unresolved D. Judging by the DNA end, TRBJ2-5 fits better; the J call may be wrong. In nucleotides, the CDR3 is TGCAGTGCTAGAGATCCCTTCAAGGGAGAGACCCAGTACTTC. Encoded protein: CSARDPFKGETQYF.